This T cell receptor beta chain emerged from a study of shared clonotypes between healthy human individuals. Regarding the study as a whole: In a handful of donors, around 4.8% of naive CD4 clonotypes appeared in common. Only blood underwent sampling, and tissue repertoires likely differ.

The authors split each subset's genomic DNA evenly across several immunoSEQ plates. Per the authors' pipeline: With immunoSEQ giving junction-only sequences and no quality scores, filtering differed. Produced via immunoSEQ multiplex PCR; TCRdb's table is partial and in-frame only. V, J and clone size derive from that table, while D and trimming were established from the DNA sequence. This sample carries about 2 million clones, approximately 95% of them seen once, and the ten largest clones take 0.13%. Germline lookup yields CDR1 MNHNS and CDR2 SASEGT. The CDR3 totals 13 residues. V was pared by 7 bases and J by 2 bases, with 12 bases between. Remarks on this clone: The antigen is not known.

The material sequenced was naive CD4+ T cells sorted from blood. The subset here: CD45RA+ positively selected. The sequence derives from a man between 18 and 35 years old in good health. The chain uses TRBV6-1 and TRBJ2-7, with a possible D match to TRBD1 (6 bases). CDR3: CASKRQATYEQYF. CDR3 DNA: TGTGCCAGCAAAAGACAGGCCACCTACGAGCAGTACTTC.